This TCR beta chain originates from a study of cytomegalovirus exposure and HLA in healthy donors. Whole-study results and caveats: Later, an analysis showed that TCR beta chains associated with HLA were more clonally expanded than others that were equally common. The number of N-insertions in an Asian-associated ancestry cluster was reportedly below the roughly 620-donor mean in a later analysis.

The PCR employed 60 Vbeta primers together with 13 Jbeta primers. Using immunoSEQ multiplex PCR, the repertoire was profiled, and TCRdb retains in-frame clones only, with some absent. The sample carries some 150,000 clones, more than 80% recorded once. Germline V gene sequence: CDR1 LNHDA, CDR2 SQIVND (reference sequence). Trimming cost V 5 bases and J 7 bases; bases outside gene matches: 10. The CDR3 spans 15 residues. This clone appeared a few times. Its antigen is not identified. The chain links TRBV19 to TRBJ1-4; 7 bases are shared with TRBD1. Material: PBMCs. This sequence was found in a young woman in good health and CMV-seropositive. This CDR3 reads CASSDLRGSSEKLFF. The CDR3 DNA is TGTGCCAGTAGTGATCTCAGGGGGAGCAGTGAAAAACTGTTTTTT.